This TCR beta chain was captured in a study of cytomegalovirus exposure and HLA in healthy donors. The junction had 2 bases not matched to a gene; V was cut back by 4 bases and J by 1 base. In germline, CDR1 is SGHDT, CDR2 YYEEEE. This CDR3 has 14 amino acids. General observations from the study: Both high specificity and high sensitivity reportedly marked the classifier's diagnosis of cytomegalovirus status.

Points on this clone: The antigen is unknown.

The PCR used 60 Vbeta and 13 Jbeta primers. Clones were read by immunoSEQ multiplex PCR, and TCRdb kept only the in-frame ones, dropping some. Of around 150,000 clones listed, 75% to 80% are singletons. The origin of this receptor is a male donor in good health and CMV-seronegative. Sequencing input: PBMCs. The chain has TRBV5-6 and TRBJ2-7, with 10 bases lining up with TRBD1. The CDR3 here is CASSRDRGSYEQYF. DNA of the CDR3: TGTGCCAGCAGCCGGGACAGGGGATCCTACGAGCAGTACTTC.